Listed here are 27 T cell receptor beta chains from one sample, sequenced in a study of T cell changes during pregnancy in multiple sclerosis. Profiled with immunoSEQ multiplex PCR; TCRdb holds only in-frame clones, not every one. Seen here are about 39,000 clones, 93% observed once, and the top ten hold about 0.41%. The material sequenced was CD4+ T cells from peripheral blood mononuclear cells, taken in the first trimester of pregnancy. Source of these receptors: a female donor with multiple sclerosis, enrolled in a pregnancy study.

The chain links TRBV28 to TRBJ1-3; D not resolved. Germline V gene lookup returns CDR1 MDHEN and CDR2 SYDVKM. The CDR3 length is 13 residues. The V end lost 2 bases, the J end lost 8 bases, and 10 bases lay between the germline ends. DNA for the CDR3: TGTGCCAGCAGTTTAATAGGAGGGTACACCATATATTTT. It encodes CASSLIGGYTIYF.

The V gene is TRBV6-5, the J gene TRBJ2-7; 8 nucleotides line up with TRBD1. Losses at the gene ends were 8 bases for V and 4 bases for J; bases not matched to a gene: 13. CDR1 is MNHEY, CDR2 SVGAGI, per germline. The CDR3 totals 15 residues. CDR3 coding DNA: TGTGCCAGCCGAAGGGATCGGGACAGGTCATACGAGCAGTACTTC. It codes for CASRRDRDRSYEQYF.

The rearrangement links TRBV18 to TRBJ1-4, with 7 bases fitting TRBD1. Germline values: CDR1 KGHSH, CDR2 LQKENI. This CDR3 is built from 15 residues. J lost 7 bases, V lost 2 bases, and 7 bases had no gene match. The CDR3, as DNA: TGTGCCAGCTCACCAGGAAAGGGGGCGGGTGAAAAACTGTTTTTT. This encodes CASSPGKGAGEKLFF.

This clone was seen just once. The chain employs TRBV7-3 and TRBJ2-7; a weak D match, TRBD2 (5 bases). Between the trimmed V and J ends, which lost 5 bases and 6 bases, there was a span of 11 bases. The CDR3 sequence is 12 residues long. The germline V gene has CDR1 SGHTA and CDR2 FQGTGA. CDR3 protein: CASSPGLGEQYF. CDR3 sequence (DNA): TGTGCCAGCAGCCCTGGACTGGGCGAGCAGTACTTC.

The CDR3 sequence is CASSIVGAQRPNYGYTF. The CDR3 DNA sequence: TGTGCCAGTAGTATAGTTGGGGCCCAGCGCCCTAACTATGGCTACACCTTC. The rearrangement links TRBV19 to TRBJ1-2; a possible D gene is TRBD1 (5 bases). V was clipped by 1 base and J by 0 bases, with 15 bases between them. CDR1 and CDR2 (germline): LNHDA, SQIVND (reference sequence). CDR3 length: 17 residues. Together with reference TRBV19 and TRBJ1-2, the CDR3 gives the full variable domain: DGGITQSPKYLFRKEGQNVTLSCEQNLNHDAMYWYRQDPGQGLRLIYYSQIVNDFQKGDIAEGYSVSREKKESFPLTVTSAQKNPTAFYLCASSIVGAQRPNYGYTFGSGTRLTVV.

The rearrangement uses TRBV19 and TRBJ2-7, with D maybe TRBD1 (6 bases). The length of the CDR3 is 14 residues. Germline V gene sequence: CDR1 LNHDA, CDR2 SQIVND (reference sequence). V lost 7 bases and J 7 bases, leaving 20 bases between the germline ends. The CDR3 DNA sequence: TGTGCCAGTAAAGAGGCAGGGGATTTTTTGGAGCAGTACTTC. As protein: CASKEAGDFLEQYF.

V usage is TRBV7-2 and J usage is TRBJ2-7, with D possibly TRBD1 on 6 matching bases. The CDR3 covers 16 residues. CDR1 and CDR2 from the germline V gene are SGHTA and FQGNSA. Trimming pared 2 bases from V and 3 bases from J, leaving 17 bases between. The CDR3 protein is CASSLSGDTSFYEQYF. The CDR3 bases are TGTGCCAGCAGCTTATCAGGGGACACGTCCTTCTACGAGCAGTACTTC.

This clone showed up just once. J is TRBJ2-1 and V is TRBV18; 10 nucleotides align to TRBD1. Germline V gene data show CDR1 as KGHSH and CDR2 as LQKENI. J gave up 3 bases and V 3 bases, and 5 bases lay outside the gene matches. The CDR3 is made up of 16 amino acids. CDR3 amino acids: CASSPQTGGYYNEQFF. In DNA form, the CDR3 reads TGTGCCAGCTCACCCCAGACAGGGGGCTACTACAATGAGCAGTTCTTC.

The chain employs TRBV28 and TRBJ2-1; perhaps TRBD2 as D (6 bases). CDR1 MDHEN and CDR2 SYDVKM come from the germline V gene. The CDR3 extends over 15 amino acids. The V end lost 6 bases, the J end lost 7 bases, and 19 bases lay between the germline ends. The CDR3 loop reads CASRIPGLGGNEQFF. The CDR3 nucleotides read TGTGCCAGCAGGATTCCGGGACTTGGGGGGAATGAGCAGTTCTTC.

This CDR3 reads CASSLEGVRGLPQYF. As DNA, the CDR3 is TGTGCCAGCAGCTTGGAGGGGGTCAGGGGGCTCCCCCAGTACTTC. V gene TRBV5-5 combines with J gene TRBJ2-5; 8 positions agree with TRBD1. The CDR3 is 15 amino acids. Trimming took 0 bases from V and 9 from J; bases not matched to a gene: 10. Germline V gives CDR1 SGHKS, CDR2 YYEKEE (reference sequence).

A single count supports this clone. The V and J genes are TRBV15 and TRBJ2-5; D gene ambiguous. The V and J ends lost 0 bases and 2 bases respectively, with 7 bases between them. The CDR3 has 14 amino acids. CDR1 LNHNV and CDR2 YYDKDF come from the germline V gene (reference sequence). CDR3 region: CATSRDPRQETQYF. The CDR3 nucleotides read TGTGCCACCAGCAGAGATCCCAGGCAAGAGACCCAGTACTTC.

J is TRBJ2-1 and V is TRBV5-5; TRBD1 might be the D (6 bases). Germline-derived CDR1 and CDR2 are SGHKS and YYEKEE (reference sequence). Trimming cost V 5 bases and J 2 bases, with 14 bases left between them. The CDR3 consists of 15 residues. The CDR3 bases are TGTGCCAGCAGAGGGGGACCACAAGCCTACAATGAGCAGTTCTTC. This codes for CASRGGPQAYNEQFF.

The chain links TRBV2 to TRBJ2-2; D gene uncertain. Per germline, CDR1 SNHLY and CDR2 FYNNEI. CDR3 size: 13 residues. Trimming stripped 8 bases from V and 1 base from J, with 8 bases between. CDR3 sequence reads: CASDLLNTGELFF. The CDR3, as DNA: TGTGCCAGCGACTTACTGAACACCGGGGAGCTGTTTTTT.

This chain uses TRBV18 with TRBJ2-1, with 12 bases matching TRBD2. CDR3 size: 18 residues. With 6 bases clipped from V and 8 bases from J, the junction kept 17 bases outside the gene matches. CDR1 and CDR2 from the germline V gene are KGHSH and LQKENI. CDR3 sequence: CASSPSDTLAGGSDEQFF. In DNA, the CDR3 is TGTGCCAGCTCTCCGTCCGACACGCTAGCGGGAGGGTCGGATGAGCAGTTCTTC.

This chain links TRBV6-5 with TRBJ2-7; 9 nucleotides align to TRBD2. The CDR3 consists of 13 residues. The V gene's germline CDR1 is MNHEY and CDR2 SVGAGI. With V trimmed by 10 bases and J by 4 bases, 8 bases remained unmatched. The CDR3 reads CATYSGGLYEQYF. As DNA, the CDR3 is TGTGCCACCTATAGCGGGGGACTTTACGAGCAGTACTTC.

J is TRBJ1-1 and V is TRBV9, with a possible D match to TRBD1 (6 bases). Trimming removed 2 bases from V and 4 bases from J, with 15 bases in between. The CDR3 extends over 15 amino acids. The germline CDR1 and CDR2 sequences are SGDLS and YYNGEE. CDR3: CASSVEGGFSTEAFF. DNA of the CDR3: TGTGCCAGCAGCGTCGAAGGGGGATTCTCCACTGAAGCTTTCTTT.

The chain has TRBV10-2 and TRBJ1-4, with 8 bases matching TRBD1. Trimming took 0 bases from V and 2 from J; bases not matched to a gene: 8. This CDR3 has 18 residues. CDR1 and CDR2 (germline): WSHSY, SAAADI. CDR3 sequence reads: CASSESRQGYLTNEKLFF. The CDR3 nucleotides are TGCGCCAGCAGTGAGTCGAGACAGGGGTACCTCACTAATGAAAAACTGTTTTTT.

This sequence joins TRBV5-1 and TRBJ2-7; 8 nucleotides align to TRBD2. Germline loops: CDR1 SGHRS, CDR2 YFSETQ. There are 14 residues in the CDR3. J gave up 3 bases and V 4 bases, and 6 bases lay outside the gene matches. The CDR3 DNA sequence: TGCGCCAGCAGCCCGGGGGGGCTGATCTACGAGCAGTACTTC. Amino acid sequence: CASSPGGLIYEQYF.

CDR3 loop: CASAVSGQSTDTQYF. The CDR3 DNA reads as TGTGCCAGCGCCGTCTCGGGACAGTCGACAGATACGCAGTATTTT. This sequence joins TRBV6-4 and TRBJ2-3; TRBD1 aligns across 7 bases. The CDR3 sequence is 15 residues long. Looked up from germline, CDR1 is MRHNA and CDR2 is SNTAGT. J gave up 3 bases and V 8 bases, and 11 bases lay outside the gene matches.

The CDR3 nucleotides read TGCGCCAGCAGCCCAAACGGGGTTGGCACAGATACGCAGTATTTT. Translation gives CASSPNGVGTDTQYF. V usage is TRBV23-1 and J usage is TRBJ2-3, with D perhaps matching TRBD2 (5 bases). TRBV23-1 is recorded as an ORF, its role being uncertain. Trimming took 6 bases from V and 1 from J, leaving 14 bases between them. The CDR3 loop spans 15 amino acids.

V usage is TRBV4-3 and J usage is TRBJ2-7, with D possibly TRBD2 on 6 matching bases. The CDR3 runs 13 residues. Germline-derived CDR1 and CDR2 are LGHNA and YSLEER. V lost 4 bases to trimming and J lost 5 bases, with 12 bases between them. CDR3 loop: CASSRVSGDEQYF. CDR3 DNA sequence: TGCGCCAGCAGCCGGGTCTCGGGGGACGAGCAGTACTTC.

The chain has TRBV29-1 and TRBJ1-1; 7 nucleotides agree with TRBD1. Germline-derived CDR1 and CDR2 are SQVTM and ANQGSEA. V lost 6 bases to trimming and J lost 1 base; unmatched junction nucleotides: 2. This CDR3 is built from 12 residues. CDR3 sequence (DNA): TGCAGCGTGACAGGGAGGAACACTGAAGCTTTCTTT. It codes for CSVTGRNTEAFF.

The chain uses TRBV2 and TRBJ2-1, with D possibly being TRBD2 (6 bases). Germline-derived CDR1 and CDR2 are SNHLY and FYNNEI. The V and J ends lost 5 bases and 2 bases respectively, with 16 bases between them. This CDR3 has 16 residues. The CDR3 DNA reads TGTGCCAGCAGTCCGGACCGGGGAGGTGCCTACAATGAGCAGTTCTTC. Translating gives CASSPDRGGAYNEQFF.

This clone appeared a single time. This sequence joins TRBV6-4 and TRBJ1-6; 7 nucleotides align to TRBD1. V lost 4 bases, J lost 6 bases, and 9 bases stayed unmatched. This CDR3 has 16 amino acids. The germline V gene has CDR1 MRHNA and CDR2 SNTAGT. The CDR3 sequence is CASSAEPGQLNSPLHF. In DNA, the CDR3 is TGTGCCAGCAGTGCCGAACCGGGACAGCTTAATTCACCCCTCCACTTT.

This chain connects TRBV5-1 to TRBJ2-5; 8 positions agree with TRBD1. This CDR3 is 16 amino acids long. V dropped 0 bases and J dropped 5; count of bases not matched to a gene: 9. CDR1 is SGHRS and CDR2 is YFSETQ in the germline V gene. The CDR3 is CASSLGQGANGETQYF. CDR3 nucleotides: TGCGCCAGCAGCTTGGGCCAGGGGGCAAACGGGGAGACCCAGTACTTC.

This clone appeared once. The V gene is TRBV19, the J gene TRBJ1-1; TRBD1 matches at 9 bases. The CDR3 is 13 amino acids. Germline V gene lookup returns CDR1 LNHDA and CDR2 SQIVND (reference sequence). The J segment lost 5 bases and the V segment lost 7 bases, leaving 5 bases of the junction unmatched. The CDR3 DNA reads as TGTGCCAGTAAGGACAGGGGTTGGACTGAAGCTTTCTTT. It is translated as CASKDRGWTEAFF.

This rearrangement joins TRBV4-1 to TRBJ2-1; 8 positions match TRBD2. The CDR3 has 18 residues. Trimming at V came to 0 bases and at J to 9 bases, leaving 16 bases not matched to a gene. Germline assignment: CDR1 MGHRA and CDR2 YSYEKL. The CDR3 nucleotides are TGCGCCAGCAGCCAAGAGTGGCTTAGGGGACTAGGTGATCTTGAGCAGTTCTTC. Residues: CASSQEWLRGLGDLEQFF.